This TCR beta chain comes out of a study of T-cell reconstitution after alpha-beta-depleted transplantation in children. Whole-study findings and limits: Diversity and T-cell counts at one year after transplant derived mostly from new T cells. Several hundred expanded graft clones reportedly were the source of alpha-beta T cells about two months after transplant.

There are many counts of this clonotype. Antigen specificity is unknown. TCRbeta library preparation incorporated unique molecular identifiers. TCRdb independently ran MiXCR on the PCR reads; one entry per CDR3 protein. The table lists some 200,000 distinct CDR3 sequences, roughly a tenth of them singletons. The clonotype originates from a child less than two years old with acute myeloid leukemia, due to receive a stem cell transplant. Sequenced material: PBMCs, taken before TCRalphabeta/CD19-depleted stem cell transplant.

This chain's CDR3 is CASSSSGTSGYNEQFF. The CDR3 bases are TGTGCCAGCAGTTCCTCCGGGACTAGCGGATACAATGAGCAGTTCTTC. The chain couples TRBV27 to TRBJ2-1; 11 bases align to TRBD2. Germline loops: CDR1 MNHEY, CDR2 SMNVEV (reference sequence). CDR3 length equals 16 residues. The ends lost 4 bases at V and 4 bases at J; junction bases unmatched: 6.